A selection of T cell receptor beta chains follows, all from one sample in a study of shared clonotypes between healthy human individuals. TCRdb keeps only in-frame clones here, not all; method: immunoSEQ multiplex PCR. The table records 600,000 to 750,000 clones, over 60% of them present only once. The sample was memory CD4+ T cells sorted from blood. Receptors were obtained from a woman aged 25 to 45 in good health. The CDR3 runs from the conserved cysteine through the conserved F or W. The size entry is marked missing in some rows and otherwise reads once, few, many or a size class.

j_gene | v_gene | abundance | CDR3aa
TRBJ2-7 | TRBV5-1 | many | CASSLQASGSLEQYF
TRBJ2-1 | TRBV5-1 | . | CASSLGHESSRWFF
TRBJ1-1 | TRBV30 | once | CAWSEQFTEAFF
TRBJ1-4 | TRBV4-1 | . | CASSQDGTGDEKLFF
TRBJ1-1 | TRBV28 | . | CASSYKVAEAFF
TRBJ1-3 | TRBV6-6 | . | CASRGPSSGNTIYF
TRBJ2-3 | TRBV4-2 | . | CASSQDRSTDTQYF
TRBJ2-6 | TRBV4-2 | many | CASSQDGSSGANVLTF
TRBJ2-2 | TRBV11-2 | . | CASSFGTSYAGELFF
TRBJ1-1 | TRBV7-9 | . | CASSRVSYSGTSFSEAFF
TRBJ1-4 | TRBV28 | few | CASIGQGGFNEKLFF
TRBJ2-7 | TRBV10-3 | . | CAISEEGQGASYEQYF
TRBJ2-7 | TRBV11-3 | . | CASSSQTGGYEQYF
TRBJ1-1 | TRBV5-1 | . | CASSGGTENTEAFF
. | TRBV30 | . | CACSPGTLLEQYF
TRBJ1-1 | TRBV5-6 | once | CASSLAVQPNTEAFF
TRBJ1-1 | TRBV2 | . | CASTYANTEAFF
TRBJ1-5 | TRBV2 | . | CASSEAHLSNQPQHF
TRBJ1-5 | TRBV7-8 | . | CASSLDAGMSNQPQHF
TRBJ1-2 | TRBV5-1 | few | CASSEGAGGGYTF
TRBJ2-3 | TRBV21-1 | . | CASSKGFGARTDTQYF
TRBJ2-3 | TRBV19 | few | CASRGLAGRADTQYF
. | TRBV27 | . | CASSFLPRGYEQYF
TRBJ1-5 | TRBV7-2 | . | CASSTRQGGDQPQHF
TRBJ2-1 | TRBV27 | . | CASSHRALGNEQFF
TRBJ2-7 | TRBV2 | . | CASELAEAKYF
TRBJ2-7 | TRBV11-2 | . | CASSPPVAVRGEQYF
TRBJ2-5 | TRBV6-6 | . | CASSGSGGEETQYF
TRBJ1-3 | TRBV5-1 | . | CASSLGQTNTIYF
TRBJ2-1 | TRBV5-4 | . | CASSLVLAGGPEDEQFF
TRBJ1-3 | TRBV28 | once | CASSSQARPGNTIYF
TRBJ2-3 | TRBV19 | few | CASSIQGLSTDTQYF
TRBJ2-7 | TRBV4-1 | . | CASSQRDVSYEQYF
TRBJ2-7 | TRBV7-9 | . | CASSLGIGYEQYF
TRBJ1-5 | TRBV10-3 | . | CAISESQTDYQPQHF
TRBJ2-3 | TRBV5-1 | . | CASSDGTSTSTDTQYF
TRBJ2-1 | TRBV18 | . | CASSPPGGRNNEQFF
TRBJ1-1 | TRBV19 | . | CASSTPGRAEAFF
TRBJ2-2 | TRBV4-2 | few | CASSQTATGELFF
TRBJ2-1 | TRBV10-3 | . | CAVGASGETYNEQFF
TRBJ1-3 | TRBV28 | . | CASSQYSGNTIYF
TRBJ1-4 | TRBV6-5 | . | CASSYSFIEKLFF
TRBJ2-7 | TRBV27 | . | CASSWPGLEQYF
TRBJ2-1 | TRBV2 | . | CASSEDVAWEQFF
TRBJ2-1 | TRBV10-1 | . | CASGTSGSLRQFF
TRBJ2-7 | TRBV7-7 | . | CASSLAGTGEEQYF
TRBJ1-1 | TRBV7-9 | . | CASSLANGGEAFF
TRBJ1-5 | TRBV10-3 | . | CAISGGGPQHF
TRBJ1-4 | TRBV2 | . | CASRRSRQTANEKLFF
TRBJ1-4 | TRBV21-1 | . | CASSKVAEKLFF
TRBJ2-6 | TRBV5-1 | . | CASRVAVSGANVLTF
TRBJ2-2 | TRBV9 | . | CASSVGGSGELFF
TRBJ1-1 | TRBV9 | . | CASSVISNTEAFF
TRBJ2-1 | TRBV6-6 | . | CASSSTGGATYNEQFF
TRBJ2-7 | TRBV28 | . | CASSLSPGTGYEQYF
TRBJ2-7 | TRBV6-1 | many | CASSDPLAGEPTSYEQYF
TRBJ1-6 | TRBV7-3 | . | CASSLTGNEYSPLHF
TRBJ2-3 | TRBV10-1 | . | CASSDRTMGDTQYF
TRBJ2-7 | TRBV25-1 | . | CASSAQDRYEQYF